This T cell receptor (beta chain) was sequenced in a study of T cell responses to AZD1222 COVID-19 vaccine. Clones were read by immunoSEQ multiplex PCR, and TCRdb kept only the in-frame ones, dropping some. Of around 150,000 clones listed, roughly nine tenths are singletons. Germline V gene sequence: CDR1 SEHNR, CDR2 FQNEAQ (reference sequence). CDR3 length: 14 amino acids. Trimming cost V 5 bases and J 4 bases, with 15 bases left between them. This material consisted of peripheral blood, taken on day 0 of AZD1222 vaccination. The chain has TRBV7-9 and TRBJ2-7; possible D gene TRBD1, 6 bases. This receptor was obtained from an adult in good health. The CDR3 loop is CASSRPGHSYEQYF. CDR3 nucleotides: TGTGCCAGCAGCCGACCGGGACATAGTTACGAGCAGTACTTC. The variable domain in full, completed from reference TRBV7-9 and TRBJ2-7, reads DTGVSQNPRHKITKRGQNVTFRCDPISEHNRLYWYRQTLGQGPEFLTYFQNEAQLEKSRLLSDRFSAERPKGSFSTLEIQRTEQGDSAMYLCASSRPGHSYEQYFGPGTRLTVT.